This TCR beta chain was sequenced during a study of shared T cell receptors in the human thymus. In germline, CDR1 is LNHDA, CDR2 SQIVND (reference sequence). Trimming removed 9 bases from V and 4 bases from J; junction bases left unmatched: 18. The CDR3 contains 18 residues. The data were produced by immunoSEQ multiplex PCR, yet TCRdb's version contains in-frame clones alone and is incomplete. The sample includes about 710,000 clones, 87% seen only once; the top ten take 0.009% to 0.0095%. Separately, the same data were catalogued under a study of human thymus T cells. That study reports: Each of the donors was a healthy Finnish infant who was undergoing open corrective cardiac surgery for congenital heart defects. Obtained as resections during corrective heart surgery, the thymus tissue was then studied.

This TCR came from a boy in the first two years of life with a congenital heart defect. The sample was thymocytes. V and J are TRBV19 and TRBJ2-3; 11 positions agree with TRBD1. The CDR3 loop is CASSRGDRGSSPPDTQYF. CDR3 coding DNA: TGTGCCAGCTCGAGAGGGGACAGGGGGAGTTCACCCCCAGATACGCAGTATTTT.